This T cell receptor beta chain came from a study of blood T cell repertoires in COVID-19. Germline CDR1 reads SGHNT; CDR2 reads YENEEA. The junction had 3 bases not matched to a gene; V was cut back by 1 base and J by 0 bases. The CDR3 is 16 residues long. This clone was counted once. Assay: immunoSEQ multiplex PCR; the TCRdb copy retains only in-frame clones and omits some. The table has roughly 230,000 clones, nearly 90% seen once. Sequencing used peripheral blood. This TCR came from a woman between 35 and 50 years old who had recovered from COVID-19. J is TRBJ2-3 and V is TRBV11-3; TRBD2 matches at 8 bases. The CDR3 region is CASSLGSGVSTDTQYF. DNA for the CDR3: TGTGCCAGCAGCTTAGGTAGCGGGGTCAGCACAGATACGCAGTATTTT.